Each of the 24 T cell receptor beta chains below was sequenced from the same sample in a study of sequential checkpoint blockade in melanoma. The table came from immunoSEQ multiplex PCR; TCRdb's copy has only in-frame clones and leaves some out. This table holds about 6,400 clones, about a fifth found once. The treatment is: randomized to nivolumab then ipilimumab (arm A) or the reverse (arm B). Specimen: tumor tissue (inferred from file names), collected from a patient given nivolumab and ipilimumab in sequence. Receptors were obtained from a human donor with melanoma.

This chain connects TRBV11-3 to TRBJ2-7; tentatively, D is TRBD1 (5 bases). The germline gives CDR1 SGHNT, CDR2 YENEEA. This CDR3 spans 14 amino acids. The V end was cut by 2 bases, the J end by 4 bases, with 12 bases between. The CDR3 nucleotides read TGTGCCAGCAGCTTATTTCGGACAAATTACGAGCAGTACTTC. It yields the protein CASSLFRTNYEQYF.

This clone was seen more than once but under ten times. A much larger clone sits a single nucleotide away, making a read error possible. Other DNA sequences within the sample encode an identical CDR3. The chain is built from TRBV30 and TRBJ2-2; 11 bases fit TRBD2. Germline-derived CDR1 and CDR2 are GTSNPN and SVGIG (reference sequence). The CDR3 length is 17 residues. The CDR3 sequence is CAWIGVSGGAWTGELFF. DNA of the CDR3: TGCGCCTGGATTGGTGTTAGCGGGGGGGCTTGGACCGGGGAGCTGTTTTTT.

This clone was observed a few times. The chain uses TRBV25-1 and TRBJ1-3; D not certain. Germline V gives CDR1 MGHDK, CDR2 SYGVNS. The CDR3 extends over 14 amino acids. V was trimmed by 4 bases and J by 0 bases, leaving 7 bases between them. The CDR3 loop is CASSGRDSGNTIYF. DNA for the CDR3: TGTGCCAGCAGTGGCCGGGACTCTGGAAACACCATATATTTT.

This clone has only one observation. The chain couples TRBV25-1 to TRBJ2-3; 7 nucleotides line up with TRBD2. Germline values: CDR1 MGHDK, CDR2 SYGVNS. The CDR3 is made up of 15 amino acids. Unmatched junction bases numbered 6, after V lost 3 bases and J lost 3 bases. CDR3 sequence (DNA): TGTGCCAGCAGTGATGCGGGGGACTTGACAGATACGCAGTATTTT. The encoded protein is CASSDAGDLTDTQYF.

The chain combines TRBV14 with TRBJ1-3; D is uncertain. The CDR3 covers 18 residues. V shed 0 bases and J shed 0 bases, with 15 bases lying between them. The germline V gene has CDR1 SGHDN and CDR2 FVKESK. CDR3 in amino acids: CASSQDEVGSRSGNTIYF. The CDR3 DNA reads as TGTGCCAGCAGCCAAGATGAGGTGGGCAGCCGCTCTGGAAACACCATATATTTT.

This clone was seen only a few times. The chain joins TRBV6-4 to TRBJ2-7; a weak D match, TRBD1 (5 bases). There are 11 residues in the CDR3. The V gene's germline CDR1 is MRHNA and CDR2 SNTAGT. Between the trimmed V and J ends, which lost 10 bases and 2 bases, there was a span of 9 bases. CDR3 bases: TGTGCCATCCGACAGACCTACGAGCAGTACTTC. This encodes CAIRQTYEQYF.

The rearrangement joins TRBV29-1 to TRBJ1-1; 7 positions agree with TRBD1. V dropped 6 bases and J dropped 8; count of bases not matched to a gene: 9. CDR1 is SQVTM and CDR2 is ANQGSEA in the germline V gene. The length of the CDR3 is 12 residues. DNA of the CDR3: TGCAGCGTGGACAACCAGGGGGAGGAAGCTTTCTTT. This sequence encodes CSVDNQGEEAFF.

This clone showed up many times. The chain has TRBV6-8 and TRBJ2-3; weak D call: TRBD2 (5 bases). CDR1 is MNHGY and CDR2 is SAAAGT in the germline V gene. The CDR3 totals 14 residues. The V gene lost 8 bases and the J gene lost 4 bases, with 16 bases spanning the gap. In nucleotides, the CDR3 is TGTGCCAGCTGGAGAAGCCTTAGCGCAGATACGCAGTATTTT. Its translation: CASWRSLSADTQYF.

This clone was observed a few times. The J gene is TRBJ1-2, the V gene TRBV9; D gene unclear. The CDR3 is 15 residues long. V was shortened by 0 bases and J by 4 bases, with 13 bases between the two germline ends. Germline loops: CDR1 SGDLS, CDR2 YYNGEE. The CDR3 loop reads CASSVDSAGGYGYTF. The CDR3 coding sequence is TGTGCCAGCAGCGTAGATAGCGCGGGCGGCTATGGCTACACCTTC.

The chain uses TRBV23-1 and TRBJ1-6; no reliable D call. TRBV23-1 counts as an open reading frame of uncertain function. The length of the CDR3 is 17 residues. V was cut by 6 bases and J by 8 bases, with 23 bases left in between. CDR3 region: CASSETTWGGRDSPLHF. CDR3 sequence (DNA): TGCGCCAGCAGCGAAACAACGTGGGGAGGTCGAGATTCACCCCTCCACTTT.

This clone was observed at least ten times. DNA of the CDR3: TGTGCCAGCAGCTTAGCCGGGGTCACTGAAGCTTTCTTT. Amino acid sequence: CASSLAGVTEAFF. This sequence joins TRBV7-8 and TRBJ1-1; unclear D gene. This CDR3 comprises 13 residues. The germline gives CDR1 SGHVS, CDR2 FQNEAQ. V was trimmed by 0 bases and J by 4 bases, leaving 6 bases between them.

Many counts were recorded for this clone. A read error may account for a junction end that differs from germline. The J gene is TRBJ2-3, the V gene TRBV6-8; 8 nucleotides match TRBD2. The V gene's germline CDR1 is MNHGY and CDR2 SAAAGT. The CDR3 spans 14 residues. CDR3 in amino acids: CAISAAGVGDTQYF. The CDR3 nucleotides read TGTGCCATCAGTGCAGCGGGGGTGGGTGATACGCAGTATTTT.

By share of the sample, this clone is medium-sized. This chain links TRBV11-3 with TRBJ2-1; weak D call: TRBD2 (8 bases). CDR3 length: 18 amino acids. The germline V and J ends were trimmed by 4 bases and 4 bases, with 23 bases remaining between them. Per germline, CDR1 SGHNT and CDR2 YENEEA. This chain's CDR3 is CASSSTGFTGGTYNEQFF. The CDR3, as DNA: TGTGCCAGCAGCTCGACAGGGTTTACGGGGGGGACTTACAATGAGCAGTTCTTC.

The chain links TRBV18 to TRBJ1-6; D uncertain. Germline CDR1 reads KGHSH; CDR2 reads LQKENI. V lost 1 base and J 0 bases, leaving 4 bases between the germline ends. This CDR3 has 15 residues. In DNA, the CDR3 is TGTGCCAGCTCACCACTTAGCTCCTATAATTCACCCCTCCACTTT. Encoded protein: CASSPLSSYNSPLHF.

This clone came up a few times. The chain's CDR3 is CASSGVYEQYF. CDR3 nucleotide sequence: TGTGCCAGCAGTGGAGTTTACGAGCAGTACTTC. The rearrangement links TRBV6-7 to TRBJ2-7, with D uncertain. TRBV6-7 is given ORF status, its function remaining uncertain. V was shortened by 5 bases and J by 4 bases, with 6 bases between the two germline ends. This CDR3 is 11 amino acids long.

This clone was observed a few times. The V and J genes are TRBV7-5 and TRBJ2-3; TRBD2, the table's D call, was not compared with the DNA. TRBV7-5 is labeled a pseudogene. The CDR3 contains 16 residues. CDR3: CASSTGLAGVADTQYF. DNA of the CDR3: TGTGCCAGCAGCACCGGACTAGCGGGGGTGGCAGATACGCAGTATTTT.

The chain joins TRBV5-1 to TRBJ1-4; a weak D match, TRBD1 (5 bases). Germline loops: CDR1 SGHRS, CDR2 YFSETQ. Trimming cost V 3 bases and J 7 bases, with 16 bases left between them. The CDR3 contains 15 residues. CDR3 protein: CASSSTQGLVEKLFF. CDR3 DNA: TGCGCCAGCAGCTCCACCCAGGGCTTGGTTGAAAAACTGTTTTTT.

In this sample, this clone turned up many times. V usage is TRBV6-8 and J usage is TRBJ2-7; 11 positions agree with TRBD1. Germline loops: CDR1 MNHGY, CDR2 SAAAGT. The CDR3 runs 17 residues. Trimming took 2 bases from V and 4 from J; bases not matched to a gene: 10. CDR3 DNA: TGTGCCAGCAGTTACGAGGTCGGACAGGGGGCTGCGTACGAGCAGTACTTC. It codes for CASSYEVGQGAAYEQYF.

This chain links TRBV14 with TRBJ2-7; TRBD2 aligns across 9 bases. The CDR3 sequence is 15 residues long. V lost 4 bases and J lost 0; bases outside the gene matches: 4. Germline V gives CDR1 SGHDN, CDR2 FVKESK. The CDR3 nucleotides are TGTGCCAGCAGCCGGGGGCGGGGGGGCTCCTACGAGCAGTACTTC. This sequence encodes CASSRGRGGSYEQYF.

This clone showed up just a few times. V usage is TRBV6-8 and J usage is TRBJ2-7; maybe TRBD2 (7 bases). V was cut by 6 bases and J by 2 bases, with 17 bases left in between. Per the germline V gene, CDR1 is MNHGY and CDR2 is SAAAGT. The CDR3 sequence is 15 residues long. This CDR3 is CASRSFTGGAYEQYF. CDR3 DNA sequence: TGTGCCAGCAGGTCCTTTACGGGGGGCGCCTACGAGCAGTACTTC.

J is TRBJ1-2 and V is TRBV19; no reliable D call. This CDR3 is 13 amino acids long. Between the trimmed V and J ends, which lost 6 bases and 2 bases, there was a span of 10 bases. Germline lookup yields CDR1 LNHDA and CDR2 SQIVND (reference sequence). CDR3 sequence reads: CASSREGNYGYTF. In DNA, the CDR3 is TGTGCCAGTAGCCGGGAGGGAAACTATGGCTACACCTTC.

This chain uses TRBV9 with TRBJ2-1, with 8 positions matching TRBD1. CDR1 SGDLS and CDR2 YYNGEE come from the germline V gene. The junction had 19 bases not matched to a gene; V was cut back by 2 bases and J by 0 bases. The CDR3 spans 21 residues. For the CDR3, the DNA is TGTGCCAGCAGCGTCACAGGGCCGGGACAGGAAACACTGAGCTCCTACAATGAGCAGTTCTTC. Translated, it gives CASSVTGPGQETLSSYNEQFF. Based on the CDR3 plus reference TRBV9 and TRBJ2-1, the full variable domain is DSGVTQTPKHLITATGQRVTLRCSPRSGDLSVYWYQQSLDQGLQFLIQYYNGEERAKGNILERFSAQQFPDLHSELNLSSLELGDSALYFCASSVTGPGQETLSSYNEQFFGPGTRLTVL.

V is TRBV6-8 and J is TRBJ1-3; no firm D call. The germline CDR1 and CDR2 sequences are MNHGY and SAAAGT. The germline V and J ends were trimmed by 7 bases and 0 bases, with 10 bases remaining between them. The CDR3 is 14 residues long. The chain's CDR3 is CASKPQSSGNTIYF. The CDR3 DNA is TGTGCCAGCAAGCCACAGAGCTCTGGAAACACCATATATTTT.

By frequency in the sample, this clone is medium-sized. V and J are TRBV6-8 and TRBJ1-5; D gene uncertain. V was shortened by 5 bases and J by 4 bases, with 6 bases between the two germline ends. Germline V lookup: CDR1 MNHGY, CDR2 SAAAGT. The CDR3 sequence is 12 residues long. CDR3 residues: CASSPQNQPQHF. The CDR3 DNA reads as TGTGCCAGCAGTCCACAAAATCAGCCCCAGCATTTT.